These 20 T cell receptor beta chains were all obtained from the same sample, sequenced in a study of cytomegalovirus exposure and HLA in healthy donors (dated by TCRdb to the late 2010s). The library was obtained by the immunoSEQ multiplex PCR assay. The multiplex PCR relied on a mix of 60 forward primers for TCR Vbeta segments and 13 reverse primers for TCR Jbeta segments. TCRdb limited this immuneACCESS table to in-frame rearrangements with V and J called. A share of clones is missing; checked studies link under half to unresolved V genes, and the rest is unexplained. The sample table holds more than 60,000 clones, of which 84% were seen once. Jointly, the top ten make up approximately 20% of the sample. The sequenced sample was PBMCs. Every receptor here comes from a man in his 70s in good health and CMV-seropositive.

The chain uses TRBV10-3 and TRBJ1-5; D is unclear. Trimming removed 6 bases at V and 4 bases at J, with 10 bases between. Germline CDR1 ENHRY, CDR2 SYGVKD. This CDR3 has 13 residues. This chain's CDR3 is CAISNSVNQPQHF. The CDR3, as DNA: TGTGCCATCAGCAACAGTGTAAATCAGCCCCAGCATTTT.

J is TRBJ1-6 and V is TRBV6-6; 7 nucleotides line up with TRBD1. The germline CDR1 and CDR2 sequences are MNHNY and SVGAGI (reference sequence). CDR3 size: 14 residues. Trimming removed 9 bases from V and 3 bases from J; junction bases left unmatched: 5. The CDR3, as DNA: TGTGCCAGTCACGGACAGGACTATAATTCACCCCTCCACTTT. Translating it yields CASHGQDYNSPLHF.

The V and J genes are TRBV2 and TRBJ1-2; a possible D gene is TRBD1 (6 bases). In germline, CDR1 is SNHLY, CDR2 FYNNEI. This CDR3 contains 14 residues. Deletions cut 5 bases from V and 3 bases from J, with 13 bases between. CDR3 residues: CASSRSAGDYGYTF. The CDR3 DNA follows: TGTGCCAGCAGTAGGTCCGCAGGGGACTATGGCTACACCTTC.

The chain links TRBV11-2 to TRBJ1-1; TRBD1 matches at 9 bases. Germline values: CDR1 SGHAT, CDR2 FQNNGV. This CDR3 comprises 15 residues. The ends lost 5 bases at V and 5 bases at J; junction bases unmatched: 9. CDR3 DNA sequence: TGTGCCAGCAGCCCCGGACAGGGGACGGGGACTGAAGCTTTCTTT. Protein sequence: CASSPGQGTGTEAFF.

This clone is a singleton in its sample. The gene calls are TRBV7-6 and TRBJ2-3; TRBD1 matches at 9 bases. The trim removed 5 bases at V and 4 bases at J, leaving 7 bases unmatched. CDR3 length: 15 amino acids. CDR1 and CDR2 from the germline V gene are SGHVS and FNYEAQ. CDR3 sequence reads: CASSRGTGTADTQYF. CDR3 nucleotide sequence: TGTGCCAGCAGCCGAGGGACAGGGACGGCAGATACGCAGTATTTT.

This chain uses TRBV7-2 with TRBJ2-2, with 10 nucleotides matching TRBD1. The length of the CDR3 is 19 residues. V trimming: 6 bases; J trimming: 4 bases; junction bases outside the gene matches: 17. CDR1 and CDR2 from the germline V gene are SGHTA and FQGNSA. CDR3 amino acids: CASSTGTGAWAGATGELFF. In nucleotides, the CDR3 is TGTGCCAGCAGTACCGGGACAGGGGCGTGGGCCGGAGCCACCGGGGAGCTGTTTTTT.

This clone was picked up one time. The chain couples TRBV12-5 to TRBJ2-5, with D maybe TRBD1 (8 bases). V was shortened by 0 bases and J by 2 bases, with 10 bases between the two germline ends. Germline assignment: CDR1 LGHNT and CDR2 FRNRAP. The CDR3 totals 15 residues. The CDR3 nucleotides are TGTGCTAGTGGTTTGGTACAGGGGGGGCAAGAGACCCAGTACTTC. It is translated as CASGLVQGGQETQYF.

J is TRBJ1-6 and V is TRBV4-3, with D perhaps matching TRBD1 (6 bases). The germline V gene encodes CDR1 LGHNA and CDR2 YSLEER. The CDR3 consists of 14 residues. Trimming removed 6 bases at V and 4 bases at J, with 10 bases between. The CDR3 sequence: CASRAGEYNSPLHF. DNA for the CDR3: TGCGCCAGCAGGGCAGGGGAATATAATTCACCCCTCCACTTT.

This clone occurred once. The rearrangement joins TRBV29-1 to TRBJ2-7; D uncertain. V lost 0 bases and J lost 6, with 9 bases in between. This CDR3 comprises 12 residues. CDR1 is SQVTM, CDR2 ANQGSEA, per germline. DNA for the CDR3: TGCAGCGTTGAAGATAATAGTGGCGAGCAGTACTTC. Translation: CSVEDNSGEQYF.

V and J are TRBV6-5 and TRBJ1-3; 9 bases agree with TRBD1. Germline CDR1 and CDR2: MNHEY and SVGAGI. Trimming took 4 bases from V and 0 from J; bases not matched to a gene: 4. The CDR3 sequence is 16 residues long. CDR3 coding DNA: TGTGCCAGCAGTTCGGGACAGGGAGGCTCTGGAAACACCATATATTTT. Its translation: CASSSGQGGSGNTIYF.

The chain recombines TRBV19 with TRBJ1-5; possibly TRBD1 for D (5 bases). CDR1 and CDR2 (germline): LNHDA, SQIVND (reference sequence). CDR3 size: 12 residues. V was shortened by 5 bases and J by 11 bases, with 13 bases between the two germline ends. CDR3 DNA sequence: TGTGCCAGTAGTTGGGCAGGGAAGACCCAGCATTTT. It translates to CASSWAGKTQHF.

This clone was picked up a small number of times. The chain's CDR3 is CASSFRDITGGFSYEQYF. The CDR3, as DNA: TGCGCCAGCAGCTTCCGGGACATAACGGGGGGGTTTTCCTACGAGCAGTACTTC. J is TRBJ2-7 and V is TRBV4-1, with 8 bases identical to TRBD2. V dropped 5 bases and J dropped 1; count of bases not matched to a gene: 16. Germline-derived CDR1 and CDR2 are MGHRA and YSYEKL. The CDR3 totals 18 residues.

The V and J genes are TRBV4-3 and TRBJ1-4; D is unclear. V lost 5 bases and J 7 bases, leaving 17 bases between the germline ends. CDR1 and CDR2 (germline): LGHNA, YSLEER. The length of the CDR3 is 15 residues. In DNA, the CDR3 is TGCGCCAGCAGCGAAAGAGGAGAGGGTAGTGAAAAACTGTTTTTT. Its translation: CASSERGEGSEKLFF.

The chain carries TRBV6-6 and TRBJ2-1; 8 positions match TRBD1. Trimming at V came to 6 bases and at J to 9 bases, leaving 7 bases not matched to a gene. Germline V gives CDR1 MNHNY, CDR2 SVGAGI (reference sequence). The CDR3 contains 13 residues. For the CDR3, the DNA is TGTGCCAGCAGGGACAGGGTGGTAGGTGAGCAGTTCTTC. This sequence encodes CASRDRVVGEQFF.

The chain combines TRBV5-1 with TRBJ1-5, with D unclear. CDR1 and CDR2 from the germline V gene are SGHRS and YFSETQ. The CDR3 has 15 amino acids. Trimming left V 1 base short and J 0 bases short, with 8 bases between. CDR3 sequence reads: CASSLSSDSNQPQHF. Here the CDR3 DNA reads TGCGCCAGCAGCTTGTCGTCAGATAGCAATCAGCCCCAGCATTTT.

The chain employs TRBV5-1 and TRBJ1-6; TRBD1 matches 10 bases. The CDR3 contains 20 residues. The V gene end was trimmed by 1 base and the J gene end by 9 bases; junction bases not matched to a gene: 19. Germline V gene lookup returns CDR1 SGHRS and CDR2 YFSETQ. The CDR3 loop is CASSLSLRDRGSKLGSPLHF. CDR3 nucleotides: TGCGCCAGCAGCTTGTCTCTTAGGGACAGGGGCTCTAAACTGGGTTCACCCCTCCACTTT.

The chain employs TRBV11-2 and TRBJ2-5; 12 bases fit TRBD1. Germline CDR1 SGHAT, CDR2 FQNNGV. The CDR3 covers 14 residues. Losses at the gene ends were 6 bases for V and 4 bases for J; bases not matched to a gene: 3. The CDR3 sequence: CASRWDRGPETQYF. Here the CDR3 DNA reads TGTGCCAGCAGATGGGACAGGGGGCCAGAGACCCAGTACTTC.

The chain links TRBV28 to TRBJ2-7; maybe TRBD2 (6 bases). This CDR3 is built from 14 residues. Germline CDR1 reads MDHEN; CDR2 reads SYDVKM. Trimming shortened V by 6 bases and J by 0 bases, and 12 bases separated the two germline ends. The CDR3 DNA reads as TGTGCCAGCAGGGGCGTGGGACTCTCCTACGAGCAGTACTTC. Translating it yields CASRGVGLSYEQYF. Based on the CDR3 plus reference TRBV28 and TRBJ2-7, the full variable domain is DVKVTQSSRYLVKRTGEKVFLECVQDMDHENMFWYRQDPGLGLRLIYFSYDVKMKEKGDIPEGYSVSREKKERFSLILESASTNQTSMYLCASRGVGLSYEQYFGPGTRLTVT.

This clone was picked up one time. Written as DNA, the CDR3 is TGTGCCATCAACAGGGCGCGGGGGGGCCGGAATGAGCAGTTCTTC. Translation: CAINRARGGRNEQFF. This sequence joins TRBV10-3 and TRBJ2-1; 9 nucleotides line up with TRBD2. The V gene's germline CDR1 is ENHRY and CDR2 SYGVKD. The CDR3 is 15 amino acids. J gave up 7 bases and V 7 bases, and 11 bases lay outside the gene matches.

The J gene is TRBJ2-2, the V gene TRBV29-1; perhaps TRBD2 as D (5 bases). V lost 6 bases, J lost 8 bases, and 10 bases lay in between. CDR1 is SQVTM and CDR2 is ANQGSEA in the germline V gene. The CDR3 is 11 amino acids. The CDR3 DNA reads TGCAGCGTGTCCGGGGTAGGGGAGCTGTTTTTT. This gives the protein CSVSGVGELFF.